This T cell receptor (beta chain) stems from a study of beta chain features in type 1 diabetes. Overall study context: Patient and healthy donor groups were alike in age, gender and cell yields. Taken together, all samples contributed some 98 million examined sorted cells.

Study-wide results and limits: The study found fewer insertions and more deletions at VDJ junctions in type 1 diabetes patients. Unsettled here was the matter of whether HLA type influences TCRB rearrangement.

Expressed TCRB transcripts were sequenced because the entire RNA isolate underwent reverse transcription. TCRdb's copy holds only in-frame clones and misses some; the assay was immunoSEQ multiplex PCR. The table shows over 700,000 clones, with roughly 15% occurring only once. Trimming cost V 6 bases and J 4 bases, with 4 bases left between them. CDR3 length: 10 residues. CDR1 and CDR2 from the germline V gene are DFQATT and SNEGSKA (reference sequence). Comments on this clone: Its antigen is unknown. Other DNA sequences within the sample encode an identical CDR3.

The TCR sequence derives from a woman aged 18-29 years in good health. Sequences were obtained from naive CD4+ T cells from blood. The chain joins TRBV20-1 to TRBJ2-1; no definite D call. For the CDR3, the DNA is TGCAGTGCGCAGTACAATGAGCAGTTCTTC. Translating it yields CSAQYNEQFF.